Sequencing of this T cell receptor beta chain was carried out in a study of T-cell reconstitution after alpha-beta-depleted transplantation in children. This clonotype came up many times. What it binds is not known. Findings and caveats of the study: The main origin of T-cell counts and diversity one year after transplant was newly produced T cells. Where some patients showed high TCRbeta diversity at day 60, it came from recipient T cells and thymic progenitors that had survived. Alpha-beta T cells present about two months after transplant were reported to originate from several hundred expanded graft clones.

V was trimmed by 6 bases and J by 5 bases, leaving 17 bases between them. This CDR3 is 14 amino acids long. This sample's TCRbeta library carried unique molecular identifier barcodes. TCRdb re-called the PCR reads with MiXCR, one entry per CDR3 protein. This sample has about 460,000 distinct CDR3 sequences, with about 10% found just once. The specimen comprised PBMCs, sampled before TCRalphabeta/CD19-depleted stem cell transplant. This sequence originates from a child aged 2 to 10 with inherited bone marrow failure, due to receive a stem cell transplant. The chain joins TRBV12-3 or TRBV12-4 to TRBJ2-7, with a possible D match to TRBD2 (6 bases). The CDR3 spells CASSGGMGMNEQYF. As DNA, the CDR3 is TGTGCCAGCAGCGGGGGTATGGGAATGAACGAGCAGTACTTC.